This paragraph covers one TCR beta chain sequence. The data were obtained in a study of blood T cells in healthy people across ages. The CDR3 consists of 15 residues. The V and J ends lost 6 bases and 2 bases, in that order; junction bases with no gene match: 7. Germline V gene data show CDR1 as SNHLY and CDR2 as FYNNEI. Together with a sample-barcoded 5' primer, a J-beta primer mix was included in a second PCR lasting roughly 6 to 12 cycles. MiXCR was run by TCRdb on the 5' RACE reads, yielding one entry per CDR3 protein. The data hold just over 800,000 distinct CDR3 sequences, with 62% observed a single time. Per individual sample, total RNA of at least 5 micrograms was extracted.

This clonotype was sampled from a man aged 25-45 years in good health. Sequenced material: blood. The chain has TRBV2 and TRBJ2-1, with 7 bases matching TRBD1. The CDR3 sequence: CASRPTGRPYNEQFF. The CDR3 DNA follows: TGTGCCAGCAGACCGACAGGGCGTCCCTACAATGAGCAGTTCTTC.